This TCR beta chain stems from a study of shared clonotypes between healthy human individuals. Across the whole study: CD4 naive cells filled three plates per donor, CD4 memory three, CD8 naive two and CD8 memory one.

Positive CCR7 selection of CD45RO-negative cells yielded the naive CD8 cells, and terminally differentiated effector memory CD45RA+ cells were excluded. Each donor was a Caucasian adult residing in Nashville, Tennessee. Germline CDR1 is MNHNS and CDR2 is SASEGT. The CDR3 consists of 14 residues. Trimming took 6 bases from V and 1 from J, leaving 13 bases between them. Repertoires were generated with immunoSEQ multiplex PCR, while TCRdb's copy carries only in-frame clones and drops some. Found here are some 630,000 clones, 95% to 97% of them singletons; the top ten hold 0.095% to 0.13%. This TCR was sampled from a woman aged 25 to 39 in good health. The rearrangement links TRBV6-1 to TRBJ2-7; TRBD1 might be the D (5 bases). The material sequenced was naive CD8+ T cells sorted from blood. The DNA for the CDR3 is TGTGCCAGCAGCGCAGTCGACAGTTCCTACGAGCAGTACTTC. It translates to CASSAVDSSYEQYF.